The 3 T cell receptor beta chains given below trace back to one sample, sequenced in a study of T-cell memory formation after mild COVID-19 (dated by TCRdb to the early 2020s). Library generation was performed with 5' RACE. The instrument given in TCRdb is Illumina NovaSeq 6000. TCRdb applied fastp at Q25 and MiXCR to the public reads, then kept only in-frame beta chains. Every entry covers one CDR3 protein and lists the most common genes and DNA from its rows. Across this sample there are about 290,000 distinct CDR3 sequences, with approximately 16% seen only once. Clones ranked in the top ten supply 22% of the sample. Material: PBMCs or a T cell subset sorted from them (not recorded which). Receptors were obtained from a man in his late teens or twenties who had mild COVID-19 (a few samples of this study predate the infection). The sample titles of this study are shuffled in the database, so cell type and time point are left out; the donor was told from shared clones.

This clonotype has more than one count but fewer than ten. The chain carries TRBV25-1 and TRBJ2-7, with 9 bases that match TRBD2. Per germline, CDR1 MGHDK and CDR2 SYGVNS. V lost 3 bases to trimming and J lost 2 bases; unmatched junction nucleotides: 2. The CDR3 sequence is 14 residues long. CDR3 nucleotide sequence: TGTGCCAGCAGTGAGCTAGCGGGGACCTACGAGCAGTACTTC. Translated: CASSELAGTYEQYF.

The gene calls are TRBV7-2 and TRBJ2-3; D gene ambiguous. The CDR3 length is 15 residues. V shed 3 bases and J shed 6 bases, with 16 bases lying between them. Germline CDR1 reads SGHTA; CDR2 reads FQGNSA. CDR3 residues: CASSFSTAPADTQYF. CDR3 sequence (DNA): TGTGCCAGCAGCTTTTCTACCGCCCCGGCCGATACGCAGTATTTT.

A few counts support this clonotype. The rearrangement uses TRBV5-1 and TRBJ2-7; 9 bases line up with TRBD1. The CDR3 totals 16 residues. CDR1 and CDR2 from the germline V gene are SGHRS and YFSETQ. J lost 6 bases, V lost 5 bases, and 15 bases had no gene match. The CDR3: CASRPTRDRVTPEQYF. CDR3 DNA sequence: TGCGCCAGCAGACCGACCCGGGACAGGGTAACTCCCGAGCAGTACTTC.